The entry below describes one T cell receptor (beta chain). The sample originates from a study of blood T cell repertoires in COVID-19. Looking at the study overall: Acute and convalescent COVID-19 samples came from the United States, Italy and Spain. From T cells, B-cell-depleted T cells, or PBMCs came the material, which was cDNA or gDNA.

The CDR3 contains 15 residues. The germline V gene has CDR1 MNHNY and CDR2 SVGAGI (reference sequence). Unmatched junction bases numbered 6, after V lost 6 bases and J lost 4 bases. Clones were sequenced by immunoSEQ multiplex PCR, and TCRdb holds only the in-frame ones, with some missing. Here the sample spans about 120,000 clones, about 70% being singletons. Material: peripheral blood. The clonotype comes from a man in his sixties with acute or convalescent COVID-19. This rearrangement joins TRBV6-6 to TRBJ2-5; 12 bases are a match to TRBD1. CDR3 sequence: CASSTGTGGGETQYF. The CDR3, as DNA: TGTGCCAGCAGCACCGGGACAGGGGGCGGAGAGACCCAGTACTTC.